This T cell receptor (beta chain) was captured by sequencing in a study of T-cell memory formation after mild COVID-19. About the study: Clustering of TCRs was largely donor specific. Study results and caveats: Contracting CD4+ clones were located mainly in CM and EM, and CD8+ clones in EMRA. There was a balanced CD4/CD8 profile in clones contracting day 15 to 85, and later expanders leaned CD4+.

Constant-segment primers served in 5'RACE that generated TCR alpha and TCR beta cDNA libraries bearing sample barcodes and UMIs. TCRdb re-analysed the 5' RACE reads in MiXCR, keeping a single row per CDR3 protein. The table includes under 600,000 distinct CDR3 sequences, roughly a fifth detected once. V was cut by 3 bases and J by 3 bases, with 18 bases left in between. The CDR3 extends over 17 amino acids. Ten or more counts support this clonotype. Its antigen is as yet unknown. The sample taken for sequencing was PBMCs or a T cell subset sorted from them (not recorded which). This rearrangement joins TRBV23-1 to TRBJ2-1; D may correspond to TRBD1 or TRBD2 (5 bases each). TRBV23-1 belongs to the ORF category, with a function that is uncertain. This TCR came from an adult woman who had mild COVID-19 (a few samples of this study predate the infection). Cell type and time point are not known. The CDR3 loop is CASSQSRDLECYNEQFF. CDR3 nucleotide sequence: TGCGCCAGCAGTCAGTCCCGGGACCTTGAATGCTACAATGAGCAGTTCTTC.